Each of the 15 T cell receptor beta chains below was sequenced from the same sample in a study of T cell repertoires in cytomegalovirus infection. For these TCRs, the target antigens are not known. TCRdb fed the reads into MiXCR, producing one record per CDR3 protein. This table holds some 900,000 distinct CDR3 sequences, 30% to 35% found once. The sequencing used cultured CD8+ T cells from PBMCs, collected from culture after CMV antigen stimulation. All receptors derive from a human donor in good health (CMV status not recorded). Some clones in this sample may be carry-over from other donors' samples.

The chain is built from TRBV4-1 and TRBJ2-3; 8 bases fit TRBD2. The V and J ends lost 3 bases and 1 base, in that order; junction bases with no gene match: 6. Germline V gene sequence: CDR1 MGHRA, CDR2 YSYEKL. The CDR3 is 16 amino acids. CDR3 sequence: CASSHPGLAGTDTQYF. In DNA, the CDR3 is TGCGCCAGCAGCCACCCCGGACTAGCTGGCACAGATACGCAGTATTTT.

This clonotype was picked up many times. The rearrangement joins TRBV7-2 to TRBJ1-1; D is undetermined. The CDR3 runs to 13 residues. Trimming cost V 5 bases and J 0 bases, with 7 bases left between them. Germline V lookup: CDR1 SGHTA, CDR2 FQGNSA. The CDR3 region has the DNA TGTGCCAGCAGCCCCGACCTGAACACTGAAGCTTTCTTT. Amino acids: CASSPDLNTEAFF. Using reference TRBV7-2 and TRBJ1-1 for the parts outside the CDR3, the full variable domain is GAGVSQSPSNKVTEKGKDVELRCDPISGHTALYWYRQSLGQGLEFLIYFQGNSAPDKSGLPSDRFSAERTGGSVSTLTIQRTQQEDSAVYLCASSPDLNTEAFFGQGTRLTVV.

This chain uses TRBV6-5 with TRBJ1-3; D is unresolved. V dropped 0 bases and J dropped 8 bases, with 20 bases sitting between them. Germline V gene sequence: CDR1 MNHEY, CDR2 SVGAGI. The CDR3 totals 17 residues. The CDR3 DNA sequence: TGTGCCAGCAGTTACTCCCCCAGGAGATTATATTCGGACACCATATATTTT. This codes for CASSYSPRRLYSDTIYF.

V gene TRBV27 combines with J gene TRBJ1-1, with D hard to call. Deletions cut 5 bases from V and 3 bases from J, with 10 bases between. Germline-derived CDR1 and CDR2 are MNHEY and SMNVEV (reference sequence). This CDR3 spans 13 amino acids. CDR3: CASSPTSHTEAFF. The CDR3 DNA is TGTGCCAGCAGTCCTACCAGCCACACTGAAGCTTTCTTT.

The chain uses TRBV12-3 or TRBV12-4 and TRBJ1-1; D not certain. This CDR3 is 14 amino acids long. Trimming took 5 bases from V and 4 from J, leaving 14 bases between them. The CDR3 here is CASSQTRRGTEAFF. The CDR3 DNA reads TGTGCCAGCAGTCAGACTCGCCGGGGCACTGAAGCTTTCTTT.

DNA of the CDR3: TGTGCCAGCAGTAAGGGACAGGGCCGGTATGGCTACACCTTC. It is translated as CASSKGQGRYGYTF. The chain employs TRBV12-3 or TRBV12-4 and TRBJ1-2, with 9 nucleotides matching TRBD1. V dropped 5 bases and J dropped 5; count of bases not matched to a gene: 6. This CDR3 spans 14 amino acids.

V is TRBV29-1 and J is TRBJ1-2; 9 nucleotides align to TRBD1. The CDR3 has 14 residues. Looked up from germline, CDR1 is SQVTM and CDR2 is ANQGSEA. Unmatched junction bases numbered 12, after V lost 6 bases and J lost 7 bases. CDR3 in amino acids: CSVVPGQGQGGYTF. The DNA for the CDR3 is TGCAGCGTCGTCCCGGGACAGGGTCAGGGTGGCTACACCTTC.

Concerning this clonotype: Compared with germline, one end of the junction differs, possibly owing to a read error. The chain employs TRBV5-5 and TRBJ2-1; the D is unclear. The CDR3 totals 14 residues. The germline CDR1 and CDR2 sequences are SGHKS and YYEKEE (reference sequence). DNA of the CDR3: TGTGACAGCAGCTTGTGGGACTCCTACAATGAGCAGTTCTTC. Encoded protein: CDSSLWDSYNEQFF.

The DNA of the CDR3 is TGTGCCAGCAGAAAGAGGGGGCTTGGGCAGCCCCAGCATTTT. Amino acid sequence: CASRKRGLGQPQHF. The V gene is TRBV6-5, the J gene TRBJ1-5; 7 nucleotides align to TRBD1. V shed 6 bases and J 7 bases; nucleotides not matched to a gene: 9. CDR3 length: 14 residues. From germline, CDR1 is MNHEY and CDR2 SVGAGI.

V is TRBV15 and J is TRBJ2-7; no clear D. This CDR3 spans 14 amino acids. V gave up 4 bases and J gave up 10 bases, with 20 bases separating them. The V gene's germline CDR1 is LNHNV and CDR2 YYDKDF (reference sequence). CDR3 in amino acids: CATSTDLGEQRQYF. The CDR3 DNA reads TGTGCCACCAGCACCGACCTGGGCGAGCAGCGCCAGTACTTC.

This clonotype has only a few counts. V gene TRBV6-5 combines with J gene TRBJ2-7; 12 bases agree with TRBD2. Germline CDR1 MNHEY, CDR2 SVGAGI. V lost 2 bases, J lost 4 bases, and 6 bases stayed unmatched. The CDR3 contains 16 residues. CDR3 nucleotide sequence: TGTGCCAGCAGTTACCCAACTAGCGGGGGGCCTTACGAGCAGTACGTC. The encoded protein is CASSYPTSGGPYEQYV.

V gene TRBV4-1 combines with J gene TRBJ1-5; D is undetermined. The germline V and J ends were trimmed by 1 base and 3 bases, with 7 bases remaining between them. Looked up from germline, CDR1 is MGHRA and CDR2 is YSYEKL. CDR3 length: 14 amino acids. The CDR3 DNA sequence: TGCGCCAGCAGCCAAGTTGCCGTCAATCAGCCCCAGCATTTT. The encoded protein is CASSQVAVNQPQHF.

The V gene is TRBV4-1, the J gene TRBJ1-2, with D maybe TRBD1 (5 bases). CDR3 length: 13 amino acids. V shed 0 bases and J shed 6 bases, with 8 bases lying between them. CDR1 and CDR2 from the germline V gene are MGHRA and YSYEKL. CDR3 in DNA: TGCGCCAGCAGCCAAGATTCAGGGAATGGCTACACCTTC. As protein: CASSQDSGNGYTF.

The chain combines TRBV9 with TRBJ2-1, with 13 bases identical to TRBD2. Germline V lookup: CDR1 SGDLS, CDR2 YYNGEE. V was clipped by 5 bases and J by 0 bases; unmatched bases: 5. This CDR3 has 17 amino acids. The CDR3 here is CASSGLAGESSYNEQFF. CDR3 nucleotide sequence: TGTGCCAGCAGTGGACTAGCGGGGGAAAGCTCCTACAATGAGCAGTTCTTC.

Only a few counts were recorded for this clonotype. The chain combines TRBV6-8 with TRBJ2-3, with no clear D. CDR1 is MNHGY, CDR2 SAAAGT, per germline. Between the trimmed V and J ends, which lost 6 bases and 2 bases, there was a span of 18 bases. This CDR3 comprises 16 residues. Here the CDR3 reads CASSPSVHLYTDTQYF. In nucleotides, the CDR3 is TGTGCCAGCAGCCCTTCGGTTCATCTTTACACAGATACGCAGTATTTT.